The 21 T cell receptor beta chains below were found in one sample sequenced in a study of blood T cell repertoires in COVID-19 (dated by TCRdb to between 2020 and 2021). Library construction relied on the immunoSEQ multiplex PCR assay. TCRdb retrieved this table from immuneACCESS and kept in-frame rearrangements only. Not all clones are present; in checked studies, unresolved V genes account for under half, and no reason is known for the remainder. The sample table holds 65,000 to 90,000 clones, of which 89% were seen once. The top ten clones comprise about 9.1% of the sample. Sequenced input: peripheral blood. The origin of the receptors is a man in his forties or fifties with acute or convalescent COVID-19.

This chain uses TRBV9 with TRBJ2-5; D possibly corresponds to TRBD1 (5 bases). CDR1 and CDR2 (germline): SGDLS, YYNGEE. This CDR3 has 13 amino acids. Deletions cut 4 bases from V and 4 bases from J, with 11 bases between. The CDR3 is CASSLLQGETQYF. The CDR3 region has the DNA TGTGCCAGCAGCCTTCTCCAGGGAGAGACCCAGTACTTC.

The rearrangement links TRBV7-2 to TRBJ2-5; possibly TRBD2 for D (5 bases). The V end was cut by 5 bases, the J end by 4 bases, with 8 bases between. Germline V gene sequence: CDR1 SGHTA, CDR2 FQGNSA. CDR3 size: 12 residues. DNA for the CDR3: TGTGCCAGCAGCCAAGGAGGAGAGACCCAGTACTTC. Protein sequence: CASSQGGETQYF.

This chain joins TRBV5-1 and TRBJ1-4; D perhaps matches TRBD1 (5 bases). CDR1 is SGHRS, CDR2 YFSETQ, per germline. The CDR3 has 14 residues. The V end was cut by 2 bases, the J end by 8 bases, with 13 bases between. The DNA for the CDR3 is TGCGCCAGCAGCTTTTCAGGAAGGGGAGAAAAACTGTTTTTT. It translates to CASSFSGRGEKLFF.

The chain's CDR3 is CASTTGGVYQPQHF. Here the CDR3 DNA reads TGTGCCAGTACGACAGGGGGCGTCTATCAGCCCCAGCATTTT. The genes are TRBV19 and TRBJ1-5; 10 positions agree with TRBD1. J was trimmed by 5 bases and V by 7 bases; bases with no gene match: 5. The CDR3 totals 14 residues. Germline assignment: CDR1 LNHDA and CDR2 SQIVND (reference sequence).

The CDR3 region is CASTDRSQGARTEAFF. The CDR3 nucleotides are TGTGCCAGCACCGACCGGAGCCAGGGGGCTAGGACTGAAGCTTTCTTT. This sequence joins TRBV2 and TRBJ1-1, with 8 bases lining up with TRBD1. This CDR3 region has 16 residues. Germline CDR1 reads SNHLY; CDR2 reads FYNNEI. V dropped 7 bases and J dropped 5; count of bases not matched to a gene: 15.

This clone was detected once. V is TRBV7-9 and J is TRBJ2-3; 7 nucleotides align to TRBD2. CDR1 SEHNR and CDR2 FQNEAQ come from the germline V gene (reference sequence). Trimming at V came to 2 bases and at J to 2 bases, leaving 10 bases not matched to a gene. The CDR3 is 17 amino acids. CDR3: CASSLMGGSQFTDTQYF. The DNA for the CDR3 is TGTGCCAGCAGCTTAATGGGCGGGAGTCAATTCACAGATACGCAGTATTTT.

This clone was found once. The chain links TRBV5-4 to TRBJ2-3; possibly TRBD2 for D (6 bases). CDR3 length: 15 amino acids. Looked up from germline, CDR1 is SGHNT and CDR2 is YYREEE (reference sequence). Trimming took off 4 bases at V and 0 bases at J, with 12 bases between the two ends. The CDR3 region has the DNA TGTGCCAGCAGCAACCCGGGAGTTAGCACAGATACGCAGTATTTT. It is translated as CASSNPGVSTDTQYF.

This clone was counted only a few times. This chain connects TRBV29-1 to TRBJ1-2; possibly TRBD1 for D (6 bases). CDR3 length equals 12 residues. Looked up from germline, CDR1 is SQVTM and CDR2 is ANQGSEA. Trimming stripped 4 bases from V and 6 bases from J, with 12 bases between. CDR3 residues: CSVVSGVDGYTF. The CDR3 bases are TGCAGCGTTGTATCAGGGGTAGATGGCTACACCTTC.

This clone appeared once. The V and J genes are TRBV6-2 or TRBV6-3 and TRBJ1-2, with D hard to call. With 2 bases removed from V and 2 bases from J, the gap between germline ends came to 12 bases. The CDR3 sequence is 15 residues long. CDR1 and CDR2 from the germline V gene are MNHEY and SVGEGT. CDR3 sequence (DNA): TGTGCCAGCAGTTACCCGACACATAACAACTATGGCTACACCTTC. Encoded protein: CASSYPTHNNYGYTF.

This clone has just one count. The V and J genes are TRBV18 and TRBJ2-6; 9 bases match TRBD2. The CDR3 totals 18 residues. V was pared by 1 base and J by 0 bases, with 4 bases of the junction left unmatched. Germline assignment: CDR1 KGHSH and CDR2 LQKENI. CDR3 DNA: TGTGCCAGCTCACCACTAGCGGGGGCGCACTCTGGGGCCAACGTCCTGACTTTC. Its translation: CASSPLAGAHSGANVLTF.

V usage is TRBV11-1 and J usage is TRBJ1-2, with a tentative D call TRBD1 (5 bases). From germline, CDR1 is SGHAT and CDR2 FQDESV (reference sequence). There are 14 residues in the CDR3. Trimming left V 3 bases short and J 4 bases short, with 12 bases between. The CDR3 protein is CASSLTRQSYGYTF. The CDR3 DNA is TGTGCCAGCAGCTTGACTCGACAGTCCTATGGCTACACCTTC.

This clone has only one observation. This chain uses TRBV7-2 with TRBJ1-6; the D gene is possibly TRBD1 (5 bases). Trimming took off 5 bases at V and 4 bases at J, with 12 bases between the two ends. The CDR3 extends over 15 amino acids. In germline, CDR1 is SGHTA, CDR2 FQGNSA. The CDR3 sequence is CASSRRGGYNSPLHF. The CDR3, as DNA: TGTGCCAGCAGCCGCCGCGGGGGATATAATTCACCCCTCCACTTT.

V gene TRBV4-2 combines with J gene TRBJ2-1; perhaps TRBD2 as D (7 bases). The V gene lost 4 bases and the J gene lost 5 bases, with 27 bases spanning the gap. CDR1 is LGHNA, CDR2 YNFKEQ, per germline. The CDR3 has 19 amino acids. The CDR3 DNA is TGTGCCAGCAGCCGAGGGGGGGCCGGTGCCGGCGGGGAGAACAATGAGCAGTTCTTC. This sequence encodes CASSRGGAGAGGENNEQFF.

The chain recombines TRBV6-5 with TRBJ2-1, with no clear D. V gave up 7 bases and J gave up 3 bases, with 4 bases separating them. Germline V gene sequence: CDR1 MNHEY, CDR2 SVGAGI. The CDR3 is 11 residues long. This CDR3 reads CASKLYNEQFF. CDR3 nucleotide sequence: TGTGCCAGCAAACTCTACAATGAGCAGTTCTTC.

V and J are TRBV6-1 and TRBJ1-2, with a possible D match to TRBD1 (5 bases). The V end lost 3 bases, the J end lost 1 base, and 12 bases lay between the germline ends. This CDR3 is 15 amino acids long. Germline loops: CDR1 MNHNS, CDR2 SASEGT. In nucleotides, the CDR3 is TGTGCCAGCAGTGACGCTAGGGGAGGTAACTATGGCTACACCTTC. Translated, it gives CASSDARGGNYGYTF.

This clone was seen once. The rearrangement uses TRBV2 and TRBJ2-3; 9 positions agree with TRBD2. V dropped 3 bases and J dropped 0; count of bases not matched to a gene: 7. The CDR3 covers 17 residues. Germline CDR1 SNHLY, CDR2 FYNNEI. This CDR3 reads CASSDAPAGGSTDTQYF. CDR3 bases: TGTGCCAGCAGTGATGCACCAGCGGGGGGTAGCACAGATACGCAGTATTTT.

This rearrangement joins TRBV9 to TRBJ2-2, with 10 bases fitting TRBD1. Germline values: CDR1 SGDLS, CDR2 YYNGEE. V lost 0 bases to trimming and J lost 7 bases; unmatched junction nucleotides: 6. This CDR3 has 16 residues. The chain's CDR3 is CASSVAGQGGLGELFF. The CDR3 region has the DNA TGTGCCAGCAGCGTAGCCGGACAGGGGGGTCTCGGGGAGCTGTTTTTT. Full variable domain (outside the CDR3, taken from reference TRBV9 and TRBJ2-2): DSGVTQTPKHLITATGQRVTLRCSPRSGDLSVYWYQQSLDQGLQFLIQYYNGEERAKGNILERFSAQQFPDLHSELNLSSLELGDSALYFCASSVAGQGGLGELFFGEGSRLTVL.

The gene calls are TRBV6-5 and TRBJ1-2, with D possibly matching TRBD1 (5 bases). Trimming cost V 0 bases and J 6 bases, with 11 bases left between them. CDR3 length: 14 residues. Germline V gene data show CDR1 as MNHEY and CDR2 as SVGAGI. The CDR3 nucleotides read TGTGCCAGCAGTTACTCAGGGGCTTTGGATGGCTACACCTTC. Its translation: CASSYSGALDGYTF.

This chain joins TRBV7-3 and TRBJ2-3, with D perhaps matching TRBD2 (6 bases). V lost 5 bases, J lost 1 base, and 28 bases lay in between. The CDR3 has 20 amino acids. CDR1 SGHTA and CDR2 FQGTGA come from the germline V gene. The CDR3: CASSERRGQTSHYRTDTQYF. The CDR3 DNA reads TGTGCCAGCAGCGAGCGGAGGGGCCAGACCTCGCATTATCGCACAGATACGCAGTATTTT. The full variable domain, with the rest looked up from reference TRBV7-3 and TRBJ2-3, is GAGVSQTPSNKVTEKGKYVELRCDPISGHTALYWYRQSLGQGPEFLIYFQGTGAADDSGLPNDRFFAVRPEGSVSTLKIQRTERGDSAVYLCASSERRGQTSHYRTDTQYFGPGTRLTVL.

The CDR3 sequence: CASSPGTGAGELFF. The DNA of the CDR3 is TGTGCCAGCAGCCCCGGGACAGGGGCTGGGGAGCTGTTTTTT. The chain combines TRBV6-5 with TRBJ2-2, with 10 positions matching TRBD1. The CDR3 runs to 14 residues. V shed 6 bases, J shed 8 bases, and the junction held 6 bases outside the gene matches. Germline CDR1 is MNHEY and CDR2 is SVGAGI.

This sequence joins TRBV7-2 and TRBJ2-7, with D tentatively TRBD1 (5 bases). The CDR3 loop spans 14 amino acids. The germline CDR1 and CDR2 sequences are SGHTA and FQGNSA. Trimming took 0 bases from V and 5 from J, leaving 11 bases between them. The CDR3 here is CASSLARQRDEQYF. In DNA form, the CDR3 reads TGTGCCAGCAGCTTAGCGCGACAGAGAGACGAGCAGTACTTC.